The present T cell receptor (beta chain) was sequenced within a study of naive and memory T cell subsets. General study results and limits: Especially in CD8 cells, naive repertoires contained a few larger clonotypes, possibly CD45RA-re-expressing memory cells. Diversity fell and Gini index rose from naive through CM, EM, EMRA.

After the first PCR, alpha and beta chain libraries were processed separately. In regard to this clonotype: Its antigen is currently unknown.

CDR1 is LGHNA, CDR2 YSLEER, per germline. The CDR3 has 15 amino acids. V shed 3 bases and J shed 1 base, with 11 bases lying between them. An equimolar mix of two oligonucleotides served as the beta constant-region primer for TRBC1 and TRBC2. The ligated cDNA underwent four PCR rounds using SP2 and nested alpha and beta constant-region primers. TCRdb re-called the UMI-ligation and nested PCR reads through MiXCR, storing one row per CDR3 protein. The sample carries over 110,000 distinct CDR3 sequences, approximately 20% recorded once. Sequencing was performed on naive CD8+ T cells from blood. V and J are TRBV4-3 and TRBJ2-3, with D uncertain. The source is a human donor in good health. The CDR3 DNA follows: TGCGCCAGCAGCCATGTGTTTGGAGGCACAGATACGCAGTATTTT. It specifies CASSHVFGGTDTQYF.